The T cell receptor (beta chain) under discussion was sequenced for a study of blood T cell repertoires in COVID-19. For the study at large: The analysed material was cDNA or gDNA that came from T cells, B-cell-depleted T cells, or PBMCs.

The CDR3 is 13 amino acids. The ends were cut back, 5 bases at V and 1 base at J, with 8 bases in the middle. The V gene's germline CDR1 is SNHLY and CDR2 FYNNEI. Sequencing was performed with immunoSEQ multiplex PCR; in TCRdb, only in-frame clones are kept and a portion is missing. The repertoire holds around 200,000 clones, with approximately 84% as singletons. The rearrangement links TRBV2 to TRBJ1-1; D uncertain. Sequencing was done on a sample of peripheral blood. The clonotype was recovered from a human donor with acute or convalescent COVID-19. The donor label of this sample is uncertain. CDR3 nucleotides: TGTGCCAGCAGTTCGGAGGGGAACACTGAAGCTTTCTTT. This codes for CASSSEGNTEAFF.